Sequencing of this TCR beta chain was carried out in a study of blood T cells in healthy people across ages. No fewer than 7 million PBMCs went into each sample. The V gene's germline CDR1 is SGHAT and CDR2 FQDESV (reference sequence). Losses at the gene ends were 5 bases for V and 6 bases for J; bases not matched to a gene: 15. The length of the CDR3 is 17 residues. The second PCR ran roughly 7 to 12 cycles with a sample-barcoded 5' primer and J-beta primers. TCRdb ran MiXCR on the 5' RACE reads and lists one entry per CDR3 protein. The repertoire holds over 300,000 distinct CDR3 sequences, 52% seen once, with 51% in the top ten.

The TCR was taken from a man between 60 and 70 years old in good health. Sequenced input: blood. The chain employs TRBV11-1 and TRBJ2-3; 9 positions match TRBD2. The CDR3 protein is CASSPFPAGGPKDTQYF. In nucleotides, the CDR3 is TGTGCCAGCAGCCCCTTTCCGGCGGGAGGGCCCAAGGATACGCAGTATTTT.